Here is one T cell receptor (beta chain) with its context. This clonotype showed up many times. The antigen it recognizes is unknown. The sample holds no much larger clone one base away, and base qualities are not on file. This entry belongs to a study of T-cell reconstitution after alpha-beta-depleted transplantation in children (dated by TCRdb to the mid-2010s). A note on the overall study: T-cell immune reconstitution after TCRalphabeta/CD19-depleted allogeneic hematopoietic cell transplantation in children was quantitatively tracked in the study by means of TCR repertoire profiling.

Reading the label with the study, this specimen's treatment or condition is: allogeneic hematopoietic cell transplantation with graft depleted of TCRalphabeta T cells and CD19 B cells. The children who served as transplant recipients had been given grafts of TCRalphabeta/CD19-depleted allogeneic hematopoietic cells. Library construction relied on PCR. The sequencer listed for this sample is Illumina HiSeq 2500. Molecular barcoding was employed in the preparation of TCR libraries, with unique molecular identifiers being used to normalize TCRbeta repertoire quantification. TCRdb redid the processing of the public reads, applying fastp at Q25 and MiXCR, and retained in-frame beta chains. All rows with the same CDR3 protein become a single entry with the most common DNA and genes. In all, the sample holds about 260,000 distinct CDR3 sequences, and roughly 12% of those were seen once. Less than 25% of the sample rests with the top ten.

Overall study results and their limits: Hyperexpanded clone frequencies declined over subsequent months; after one year, T-cell counts and TCRbeta diversity were mostly attributed to newly produced T cells. In some patients, the high TCRbeta diversity seen at day 60 was put down to recipient T cells and intrathymic progenitors that had survived conditioning. Apparently early alphabetaT-cell count recovery about two months after transplant reportedly relied on only several hundred rapidly expanded clones derived from non-depleted graft cells.

CDR1 is given as MRHNA and CDR2 as SNTAGT, both from the germline V gene. The junction shows trimming of 4 bases on V and 5 bases on J, and the gene matches do not reach 12 bases of it. There are 17 amino acids in the CDR3, from cysteine to phenylalanine inclusive. Only the CDR3 DNA is retained, 51 bases long and in frame from the first base. This material consisted of peripheral blood, taken 180 days after TCRalphabeta/CD19-depleted stem cell transplant. This receptor was obtained from a male patient aged 2 to 9 who had a stem cell transplant for chronic granulomatous disease, so the T cells may come from the graft donor. The V and J segments used are TRBV6-4 and TRBJ2-1; TRBD2 fits 9 bases in the junction. The CDR3 reads CASSVGVAGVGDNEQFF. DNA sequence: TGTGCCAGCAGTGTGGGGGTAGCGGGAGTTGGGGACAATGAGCAGTTCTTC.